Listed below are T cell receptor beta chains from one sample, sequenced in a study of cytomegalovirus exposure and HLA in healthy donors. Using immunoSEQ multiplex PCR, the repertoire was profiled, and TCRdb retains in-frame clones only, with some absent. The sample gives 200,000 or so clones, about 75% of which show up once; 1.5% to 2% is in the top ten. Sequenced: PBMCs. The receptors shown here come from a man between 18 and 29 years old in good health and CMV-seronegative. CDR3s include the opening cysteine and the closing phenylalanine or tryptophan. Each record gives: D gene, clone size, V gene, J gene, CDR3 DNA, CDR3 protein. A D gene is named only where the DNA matches it firmly. The listing skips clone size in some rows; elsewhere it reads once, few, many or a size class.

-	-	TRBV11-2	TRBJ2-7	TGTGCCAGCAGCTCAGGGCCAGGGGAGCAGTACTTC	CASSSGPGEQYF
-	-	TRBV5-8	TRBJ1-3	TGTGCCAGCAGCTTGGTTCCAGGGGGAAACACCATATATTTT	CASSLVPGGNTIYF
-	-	TRBV7-6	TRBJ1-5	TGTGCCAGCAGCTTAGGGACAGAATTTAATCAGCCCCAGCATTTT	CASSLGTEFNQPQHF
-	-	TRBV7-9	TRBJ1-5	TGTGCCAGCAGCCAAAACAGGGATCAGCCCCAGCATTTT	CASSQNRDQPQHF
TRBD1	-	TRBV5-1	TRBJ1-1	TGCGCCAGCAGCCCCGGACAGGTGAACACTGAAGCTTTCTTT	CASSPGQVNTEAFF
TRBD1	-	TRBV9	TRBJ2-5	TGTGCCAGCAGCGGGACAGGGAAAACTTGGGAGACCCAGTACTTC	CASSGTGKTWETQYF
-	-	TRBV10-3	TRBJ2-2	TGTGCCAGTGGACTGGCGAACACCGGGGAGCTGTTTTTT	CASGLANTGELFF
TRBD1	-	TRBV30	TRBJ2-1	TGTGCCTGGAGTATCGACAGGGGGCCCTACAATGAGCAGTTCTTC	CAWSIDRGPYNEQFF
-	-	TRBV10-3	TRBJ2-3	TGTGCCATCAGTGACAGGGAGGGCACAGATACGCAGTATTTT	CAISDREGTDTQYF
TRBD1	-	TRBV7-6	TRBJ2-7	TGTGCCAGCAGCTTAGGCCCAGGGGGCGAGGGCGAGCAGTACTTC	CASSLGPGGEGEQYF
TRBD1	-	TRBV5-4	TRBJ2-5	TGTGCCAGCAGCACTCAGGGGGCGGTTCATGAGACCCAGTACTTC	CASSTQGAVHETQYF
-	once	TRBV19	TRBJ1-5	TGTGCCAGTATCCTAACCCCAGGCCAGATCAATCAGCCCCAGCATTTT	CASILTPGQINQPQHF
TRBD1	-	TRBV5-6	TRBJ1-4	TGTGCCAGCAGCTTGGGGCCCGGGACAGGGGAGGAAAAACTGTTTTTT	CASSLGPGTGEEKLFF
TRBD1	-	TRBV9	TRBJ1-3	TGTGCCAGCAGCCCTGGACCGGGACAGGGGGCTAGTGGAAACACCATATATTTT	CASSPGPGQGASGNTIYF
-	once	TRBV9	TRBJ2-3	TGTGCCAGCAGCATTACGACTAGCACAGATACGCAGTATTTT	CASSITTSTDTQYF
-	many	TRBV30	TRBJ1-5	TGTGCCTGGAGTAACAGTGGCGGCAATCAGCCCCAGCATTTT	CAWSNSGGNQPQHF
-	-	TRBV6-4	TRBJ1-6	TGTGCCAGCAGTGCGCTGTCTTCGGGAGCTTCACCCCTCCACTTT	CASSALSSGASPLHF
TRBD2	-	TRBV27	TRBJ2-3	TGTGCCAGCAGTTACCAACTGGGACTACCCACGACGCAGTATTTT	CASSYQLGLPTTQYF
TRBD1	-	TRBV18	TRBJ1-1	TGTGCCAGCTCACCCCCCGGGACAGGGCTCACTGAAGCTTTCTTT	CASSPPGTGLTEAFF
TRBD2	few	TRBV7-8	TRBJ2-3	TGTGCCAGCAGCTTCGGACTAGCGGGGGGGCCTACGCAGTATTTT	CASSFGLAGGPTQYF
TRBD1	-	TRBV27	TRBJ2-7	TGTGCCAGCAGCCGACAGGGTGAGAACGAGCAGTACTTC	CASSRQGENEQYF
TRBD2	-	TRBV5-6	TRBJ2-3	TGTGCCAGCAGCTCACAACTAGCGGGGGGGCGTTCTCCAGATACGCAGTATTTT	CASSSQLAGGRSPDTQYF
-	-	TRBV5-4	TRBJ1-1	TGTGCCAGCAGCGACAGCAGAAAGGGAACGAACACTGAAGCTTTCTTT	CASSDSRKGTNTEAFF
TRBD1	once	TRBV7-9	TRBJ1-6	TGTTCCAGCAGCATAGACAGGGATCATAATTCACCCCTCCACTTT	CSSSIDRDHNSPLHF
-	few	TRBV7-9	TRBJ1-4	TGTTCCAGCAGCTCCCCCAGCGAGTTGCATGAAAAACTGTTTTTT	CSSSSPSELHEKLFF
-	-	TRBV5-1	TRBJ2-2	TGCGCCAGCAGCACGAAAACTTCCGGGACACCAAACACCGGGGAGCTGTTTTTT	CASSTKTSGTPNTGELFF
-	-	TRBV19	TRBJ2-2	TGTGCCAGCACTGACCGGCGGGCCGGGGGGCTGTTTTTT	CASTDRRAGGLFF
TRBD2	-	TRBV7-2	TRBJ2-1	TGTGCCAGCAGCTCCGGGGTACTAGCGGAGTACAATGAGCAGTTCTTC	CASSSGVLAEYNEQFF
TRBD2	-	TRBV7-8	TRBJ2-1	TGTGCCAGCAGCTCGGGAACCGGGACTATTGGGTATGAGCAGTTCTTC	CASSSGTGTIGYEQFF
-	-	TRBV6-6	TRBJ2-7	TGTGCCAGCAGTCCCCTGAGGACTAAATCCGAGCAGTACTTC	CASSPLRTKSEQYF
TRBD1	few	TRBV7-3	TRBJ2-3	TGTGCCAGCAGCCCGACAGGGATTAGCACAGATACGCAGTATTTT	CASSPTGISTDTQYF
-	-	TRBV21-1	TRBJ2-2	TGTGCCAGCATACGGACTAGCGGGAGCCCCATGAGCACCGGGGAGCTGTTTTTT	CASIRTSGSPMSTGELFF
-	-	TRBV9	TRBJ1-1	TGTGCCAGCAGCGTTGAGGGCGCGGGGACTGAAGCTTTCTTT	CASSVEGAGTEAFF
TRBD1	-	TRBV11-3	TRBJ2-7	TGTGCCAGCAGCTTAACAGGGGCCTACGAGCAGTACTTC	CASSLTGAYEQYF
-	-	TRBV9	TRBJ1-6	TGTGCCAGCTCCCGCGGGGGGAGCTCCTATAATTCACCCCTCCACTTT	CASSRGGSSYNSPLHF
TRBD2	-	TRBV28	TRBJ2-7	TGTGCCTCGTCGGGGGGGTCACCCTACGAGCAGTACTTC	CASSGGSPYEQYF
TRBD2	-	TRBV28	TRBJ2-7	TGTGCCAGCAGTTCACCTCCGGGACTAGCGGAGCAATCCGAGCAGTACTTC	CASSSPPGLAEQSEQYF
TRBD2	-	TRBV7-2	TRBJ2-3	TGTGCCAGCAGCGTCACTAGCGGGAGGGCAACAGATACGCAGTATTTT	CASSVTSGRATDTQYF
-	once	TRBV18	TRBJ1-5	TGTGCCAGCTCACCGAGGACAGATTATAGCAATCAGCCCCAGCATTTT	CASSPRTDYSNQPQHF